The present entry profiles one T cell receptor (beta chain) with its context. The length of the CDR3 is 15 residues. The ends lost 4 bases at V and 3 bases at J; junction bases unmatched: 10. The germline gives CDR1 SGDLS, CDR2 YYNGEE. Primers: 60 Vbeta forward and 13 Jbeta reverse. This table comes from immunoSEQ multiplex PCR, and its TCRdb copy is limited to in-frame clones, with some not included. The sample lists 150,000 or so clones; approximately 70% were seen once. The source of the sample is a study of cytomegalovirus exposure and HLA in healthy donors. Sequenced sample: PBMCs. The TCR originated in a human donor in good health. The chain employs TRBV9 and TRBJ2-7; 7 bases are a match to TRBD1. The CDR3 sequence: CASSLRDSRYYEQYF. The CDR3 nucleotides are TGTGCCAGCAGCCTTAGGGACAGCCGATACTACGAGCAGTACTTC.